This T cell receptor beta chain was captured by sequencing in a study of follicular helper T cells after annual influenza vaccination. Study-level information: Some donors were sampled over the 2013-2014, 2014-2015 and 2015-2016 vaccinations.

In regard to this clone: Its antigen is unidentified.

Using immunoSEQ multiplex PCR, the repertoire was profiled, and TCRdb retains in-frame clones only, with some absent. The sample has roughly 3,400 clones, about 86% seen once. Noted time point: 2014-2015 season, 7 days after vaccination. Study results and limitations: Recurrent ICOS+CD38+ cTfh clonotypes included tetramer and AIM influenza-specific ones.

V lost 1 base and J lost 0, with 7 bases in between. CDR1 SGHTA and CDR2 FQGNSA come from the germline V gene. CDR3 length: 15 residues. The input for sequencing was CXCR5+ CD38- circulating T follicular helper cells from blood, taken 7 days after influenza vaccination. Noted subset: circulating Tfh, non-naive CD4+CXCR5+PD-1+ (ICOS+CD38+ or ICOS-CD38-). The source is an adult who received the influenza vaccine. The chain carries TRBV7-2 and TRBJ2-4; D is ambiguous. This CDR3 reads CASSLVPLAKNIQYF. CDR3 nucleotide sequence: TGTGCCAGCAGCTTAGTGCCTCTAGCCAAAAACATTCAGTACTTC.